A single count supports the clone carrying this TCR beta chain. This sample is part of a study of human versus mouse CDR3 diversity and MHC coevolution. Generated by immunoSEQ multiplex PCR, the TCRdb table keeps only in-frame clones and is missing some. Seen here are tens of thousands of clones, about 94% observed once, and the top ten hold 1.2% to 1.5%. The germline V gene has CDR1 LGHNT and CDR2 FRNRAP. This CDR3 is built from 16 residues. J gave up 4 bases and V 7 bases, and 12 bases lay outside the gene matches. The rearrangement uses TRBV12-5 and TRBJ1-3; TRBD1 matches 8 bases. The TCR sequence derives from a person aged 30 to 70 in good health. Sequenced: naive CD4+ T cells from blood. The subset here: CD45RO-negative CD62L-positive naive CD4 T cells. Here the CDR3 DNA reads TGTGCTAGTGCCCCTCCTCAACAGGGGGTCGGAAACACCATATATTTT. Encoded protein: CASAPPQQGVGNTIYF.